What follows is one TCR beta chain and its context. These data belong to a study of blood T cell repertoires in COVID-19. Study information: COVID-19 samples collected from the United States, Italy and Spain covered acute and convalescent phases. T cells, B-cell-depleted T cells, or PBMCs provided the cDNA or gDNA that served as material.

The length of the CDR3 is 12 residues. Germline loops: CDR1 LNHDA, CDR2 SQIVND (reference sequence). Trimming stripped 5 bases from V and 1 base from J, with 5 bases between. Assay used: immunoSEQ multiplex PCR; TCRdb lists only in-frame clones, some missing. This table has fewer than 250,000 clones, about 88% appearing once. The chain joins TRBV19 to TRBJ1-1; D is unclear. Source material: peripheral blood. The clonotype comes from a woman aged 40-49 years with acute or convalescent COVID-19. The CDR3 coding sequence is TGTGCCAGTAGTGTATCGAACACTGAAGCTTTCTTT. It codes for CASSVSNTEAFF.